Below, one TCR beta chain is given with its context. Its antigen is still unknown. This record comes from a study of cytomegalovirus exposure and HLA in healthy donors. The CDR3 contains 15 residues. Looked up from germline, CDR1 is SEHNR and CDR2 is FQNEAQ (reference sequence). V dropped 5 bases and J dropped 3 bases, with 13 bases sitting between them. Sequenced by immunoSEQ multiplex PCR; TCRdb stores in-frame clones only, minus some. The table shows about 240,000 clones, with 70% to 90% occurring only once. Study results and caveats: Three chains linked to CMV were shown in vitro to be specific for CMV antigens. The study labeled more than 150 TCR beta chains cytomegalovirus-associated. With high specificity and sensitivity, the classifier reportedly diagnosed cytomegalovirus status. According to a subsequent analysis, TCR clusters from the first cohort were inclined to appear together in the 100 to 150 validation repertoires.

The chain joins TRBV7-9 to TRBJ2-2, with D possibly TRBD1 on 5 matching bases. The receptor was isolated from a woman aged 25 to 45 in good health and CMV-seropositive. The sequenced material came from PBMCs. CDR3 sequence (DNA): TGTGCCAGCAGCCCAGAAGCAGGGTACACCGGGGAGCTGTTTTTT. Protein product: CASSPEAGYTGELFF. The variable domain in full, completed from reference TRBV7-9 and TRBJ2-2, reads DTGVSQNPRHKITKRGQNVTFRCDPISEHNRLYWYRQTLGQGPEFLTYFQNEAQLEKSRLLSDRFSAERPKGSFSTLEIQRTEQGDSAMYLCASSPEAGYTGELFFGEGSRLTVL.